Listed below are T cell receptor beta chains from one sample, sequenced in a study of T cell responses to AZD1222 COVID-19 vaccine. The data were produced by immunoSEQ multiplex PCR, yet TCRdb's version contains in-frame clones alone and is incomplete. The table lists some 90,000 clones, 70% to 90% of them singletons, with approximately 21% in the top ten. Sequences were derived from peripheral blood, sampled on day 0 of AZD1222 vaccination. The receptors stem from an adult in good health. CDR3s include the opening cysteine and the closing phenylalanine or tryptophan. A D gene is named only where the DNA matches it firmly. A clone size is listed for some rows: how often the clone was seen (once, few, many), or a class if it is expanded.

d_gene	abundance	v_gene	j_gene	CDR3nt	CDR3aa
.	.	TRBV7-2	TRBJ1-1	TGTGCCAGCAGCTCAAGCTTGAACACTGAAGCTTTCTTT	CASSSSLNTEAFF
.	.	TRBV18	TRBJ2-7	TGTGCCAGCTCACCAATGGGCCCCTACGAGCAGTACTTC	CASSPMGPYEQYF
TRBD1	.	TRBV4-1	TRBJ2-3	TGCGCCAGCAGCCTGGGGACAGGGGAAGATACGCAGTATTTT	CASSLGTGEDTQYF
.	.	TRBV9	TRBJ1-1	TGTGCCAGCAGCGTAGGGGTGGAATTAATGAACACTGAAGCTTTCTTT	CASSVGVELMNTEAFF
.	.	TRBV7-9	TRBJ1-6	TGTGCCAGCAGCTCCAGGGACGGTTCAAATTCACCCCTCCACTTT	CASSSRDGSNSPLHF
TRBD2	.	TRBV9	TRBJ2-1	TGTGCCAGCAGCATCGGACTAGCGGGAGACCGCGAGCAGTTCTTC	CASSIGLAGDREQFF
.	.	TRBV7-2	TRBJ1-2	TGTGCCAGCAGCTTGTCGCCCCGGGAACTGTATGGCTACACCTTC	CASSLSPRELYGYTF
TRBD1	few	TRBV28	TRBJ1-5	TGTGCCAGCAGCGAAACAGGGGGCGGTCAGCCCCAGCATTTT	CASSETGGGQPQHF
TRBD1	.	TRBV19	TRBJ2-7	TGTGCCAGTAGCTGGACAGGGGGTATTTACGAGCAGTACTTC	CASSWTGGIYEQYF
.	.	TRBV20-1	TRBJ1-6	TGCAGTGCTAGTCCCACGGGGTATTCACCCCTCCACTTT	CSASPTGYSPLHF
.	.	TRBV2	TRBJ1-2	TGTGCCAGCAGTGGGGATGGGCCCTATGGCTACACCTTC	CASSGDGPYGYTF
.	.	TRBV6-2/TRBV6-3	TRBJ1-3	TGTGCCAGCAGTTCCGGGACAACATTGGCTGGAAACACCATATATTTT	CASSSGTTLAGNTIYF
.	.	TRBV5-4	TRBJ2-7	TGTGCCAGCAGCTTGGACGGCCCCACCTACGAGCAGTACTTC	CASSLDGPTYEQYF
.	.	TRBV7-2	TRBJ2-3	TGTGCCAGCAGCTTAGGGGGTTTCGGCACAGATACGCAGTATTTT	CASSLGGFGTDTQYF
.	once	TRBV6-2/TRBV6-3	TRBJ1-2	TGTGCCAGCAGCTCCCCGGGACTGAATAACTATGGCTACACCTTC	CASSSPGLNNYGYTF
TRBD1	.	TRBV5-1	TRBJ2-7	TGCGCCAGCAGCTTGGGACAGGGGGCCTACGAGCAGTACTTC	CASSLGQGAYEQYF
TRBD2	.	TRBV19	TRBJ2-5	TGTGCCAGCTGTAGCGGGATTCAAGAGACCCAGTACTTC	CASCSGIQETQYF
.	once	TRBV5-5	TRBJ1-2	TGTGCCAGCAGCCCCGAGGAAGGGCGGTGGGATGGCTACACCTTC	CASSPEEGRWDGYTF
.	.	TRBV2	TRBJ2-5	TGTGCCAGCAGTGAATCCCAGTTGGGGGGGACCCAGTACTTC	CASSESQLGGTQYF
.	.	TRBV5-1	TRBJ1-5	TGCGCCAGTAGGGGGGCCCTTAGCAATCAGCCCCAGCATTTT	CASRGALSNQPQHF
TRBD2	.	TRBV4-3	TRBJ2-3	TGCGCCAGCAGCCTTGGACTAGGCCCAGATACGCAGTATTTT	CASSLGLGPDTQYF
TRBD1	.	TRBV27	TRBJ1-1	TGTGCCAGCAGTTCCGTGTTTGGACAGGGAAGGAGGGCAGAAGCTTTCTTT	CASSSVFGQGRRAEAFF
.	once	TRBV18	TRBJ1-6	TGTGCCAGCTCACCAGGGACGCCGAATTCACCCCTCCACTTT	CASSPGTPNSPLHF
.	few	TRBV19	TRBJ2-7	TGTGCCAGTAGTCCGGGGACAAACCCCTACGAGCAGTACTTC	CASSPGTNPYEQYF
.	.	TRBV11-2	TRBJ2-5	TGTGCCAGCAGCTTGGTCGCGGAGACCCAGTACTTC	CASSLVAETQYF
.	once	TRBV5-1	TRBJ1-1	TGCGCCAGCAGCTACCTCTCGGGGGCCGGAGCTGAAGCTTTCTTT	CASSYLSGAGAEAFF
.	.	TRBV7-3	TRBJ2-3	TGTGCCAGCAGCTTAAGTAACTCGGCGCTAGATACGCAGTATTTT	CASSLSNSALDTQYF
TRBD1	.	TRBV3-1/TRBV3-2	TRBJ1-1	TGTGCCAGCAGCCAAGCCAGGGGGGAAGCTTTCTTT	CASSQARGEAFF
TRBD1	once	TRBV10-3	TRBJ1-1	TGTGCCATAGGACAGGGGATGAACACTGAAGCTTTCTTT	CAIGQGMNTEAFF
.	.	TRBV28	TRBJ2-7	TGTGCCAGCGGGAGGCCGCCCTACGAGCAGTACTTC	CASGRPPYEQYF
.	.	TRBV6-5	TRBJ1-4	TGTGCCAGCACCTCCGAGGTCGATAAACTGTTTTTT	CASTSEVDKLFF
.	.	TRBV6-1	TRBJ2-7	TGTGCCAGCAGTGAAGCCGGCTACGAGCAGTACTTC	CASSEAGYEQYF
.	.	TRBV9	TRBJ2-3	TGTGCCAGCAGCGTAGCTCCAGGGCGAGATACGCAGTATTTT	CASSVAPGRDTQYF
TRBD1	.	TRBV28	TRBJ2-5	TGTGCCAGCAGTTTCCCCAGACAGGGGCGTCTGTGGGAGACCCAGTACTTC	CASSFPRQGRLWETQYF
.	.	TRBV11-2	TRBJ1-6	TGTGCCAGCAGCTTAGGCCGGCTCTCCTATAATTCACCCCTCCACTTT	CASSLGRLSYNSPLHF
.	.	TRBV7-9	TRBJ2-7	TGTGCCAGCAGCTTACAGGGCCAGGGGCCCTACGAGCAGTACTTC	CASSLQGQGPYEQYF
TRBD1	.	TRBV7-8	TRBJ2-7	TGTGCCAGCAGTCCCTGGACAGGTCACGAGCAGTACTTC	CASSPWTGHEQYF
.	.	TRBV12-3/TRBV12-4	TRBJ1-2	TGTGCCAGCAGTTCCGGACGGTTCTATGGCTACACCTTC	CASSSGRFYGYTF
.	.	TRBV7-2	TRBJ1-1	TGTGCCAGCAGGCCTCAGCCAGGTGCCGAAGCTTTCTTT	CASRPQPGAEAFF
.	once	TRBV3-1/TRBV3-2	TRBJ2-4	TGTGCCAGCAGCCAAAGCAGGGCTTTGGATTCAAACATTCAGTACTTC	CASSQSRALDSNIQYF
.	.	TRBV3-1/TRBV3-2	TRBJ1-5	TGTGCCAGCAGCCCCGAAGACGGCGGTCCCCAGCATTTT	CASSPEDGGPQHF
TRBD1	.	TRBV7-2	TRBJ2-1	TGTGCCAGCAGTCTGGACAGGGGAGATGAGCAGTTCTTC	CASSLDRGDEQFF
.	.	TRBV15	TRBJ2-2	TGTGCCACCAGCAGCCAGCCCACGGGAGAGAGGGGGGTCACCGGGGAGCTGTTTTTT	CATSSQPTGERGVTGELFF
.	.	TRBV7-6	TRBJ1-5	TGTGCCAGCAGATCGGATAGCAATCAGCCCCAGCATTTT	CASRSDSNQPQHF
.	.	TRBV29-1	TRBJ2-7	TGCAGCGTAGAGGACGGCTCCTACGAGCAGTACTTC	CSVEDGSYEQYF
TRBD1	.	TRBV5-3	TRBJ1-1	TGTGCCAGAAGCTTTACGACAGGGGGGCCGAACACTGAAGCTTTCTTT	CARSFTTGGPNTEAFF
.	.	TRBV11-2	TRBJ1-1	TGTGCCAGCAGCTTAAGTGTGGGGAACACTGAAGCTTTCTTT	CASSLSVGNTEAFF
.	.	TRBV6-1	TRBJ1-2	TGTGCCAGCAGTGAAGACAAAGCTAACTATGGCTACACCTTC	CASSEDKANYGYTF
.	once	TRBV4-2	TRBJ2-7	TGTGCCAGCAGCCCGGGACTTATACCCTACGAGCAGTACTTC	CASSPGLIPYEQYF
.	.	TRBV18	TRBJ1-3	TGTGCCAGCTCACTCTCTGACACGGGAAACACCATATATTTT	CASSLSDTGNTIYF